The clone carrying this T cell receptor (beta chain) occurred once. As yet, its antigen is unknown. This record comes from a study of cytomegalovirus exposure and HLA in healthy donors. Study observations and caveats: Highly shared variants forming one cluster were likely a sequencing artifact.

The CDR3 runs to 13 residues. CDR1 LNHDA and CDR2 SQIVND come from the germline V gene (reference sequence). V gave up 7 bases and J gave up 5 bases, with 11 bases separating them. With 60 Vbeta and 13 Jbeta primers, the PCR was carried out. Profiling relied on immunoSEQ multiplex PCR, and the TCRdb table lists in-frame clones only, not all of them. Among 250,000 to 350,000 clones listed, roughly 90% were seen once. The V and J genes are TRBV19 and TRBJ1-4, with TRBD1 as a possible D gene (5 bases). Sequencing was performed on PBMCs. The sequence was obtained from a woman between 18 and 29 years old in good health and CMV-seronegative. The CDR3 here is CASTVPGNEKLFF. CDR3 sequence (DNA): TGTGCCAGTACGGTCCCAGGGAATGAAAAACTGTTTTTT.